This entry lists 3 T cell receptor beta chains sequenced from one sample in a study of early T cells in non-severe SARS-CoV-2 infection. TCRdb called the 5' RACE reads again in MiXCR, with one record for every CDR3 protein. The sample contains over 25,000 distinct CDR3 sequences, about 5% of which appear only once. Material for sequencing was whole blood. The source of these receptors is an adult who was a healthcare worker with PCR-confirmed SARS-CoV-2 infection or an uninfected control (not recorded which).

This clonotype was counted many times. The V gene is TRBV6-6, the J gene TRBJ1-1; tentatively, D is TRBD1 (6 bases). Per germline, CDR1 MNHNY and CDR2 SVGAGI (reference sequence). V gave up 4 bases and J gave up 5 bases, with 11 bases separating them. CDR3 length: 13 amino acids. CDR3 sequence reads: CASSSNRETEAFF. Here the CDR3 DNA reads TGTGCCAGCAGTTCAAACAGGGAAACTGAAGCTTTCTTT.

Ten or more counts support this clonotype. This rearrangement joins TRBV20-1 to TRBJ2-2; 12 bases line up with TRBD2. V shed 4 bases and J 3 bases; nucleotides not matched to a gene: 6. CDR3 length equals 16 residues. Germline V gene data show CDR1 as DFQATT and CDR2 as SNEGSKA (reference sequence). For the CDR3, the DNA is TGCAGTGCTACCCTAGCGGGGGGGCCTGACACCGGGGAGCTGTTTTTT. Translation gives CSATLAGGPDTGELFF.

This clonotype has ten or more counts. The chain combines TRBV28 with TRBJ2-7; 12 nucleotides match TRBD2. Losses at the gene ends were 6 bases for V and 1 base for J; bases not matched to a gene: 7. Germline CDR1 reads MDHEN; CDR2 reads SYDVKM. The CDR3 is 16 amino acids. The CDR3 region is CASRGGLAGKSYEQYF. The CDR3, as DNA: TGTGCCAGCAGGGGTGGACTAGCGGGGAAGTCCTACGAGCAGTACTTC.